These T cell receptor beta chains were read from a single sample in a study of control samples from healthy donors and cancer patients. Clones were read by immunoSEQ multiplex PCR, and TCRdb kept only the in-frame ones, dropping some. The sample lists roughly 220,000 clones; roughly 94% were seen once. The sequenced sample consisted of blood. The receptors shown here come from a man over 45 in good health. CDR3s include the opening cysteine and the closing phenylalanine or tryptophan. The order of the fields is J gene, D gene, V gene, CDR3 protein. D genes are given only for firm matches.

j_gene: TRBJ2-3; d_gene: NA; v_gene: TRBV28; CDR3aa: CASSRQRSNTDTQYF
j_gene: TRBJ1-5; d_gene: NA; v_gene: TRBV3-1/TRBV3-2; CDR3aa: CASSQGSGAVSNQPQHF
j_gene: TRBJ1-1; d_gene: NA; v_gene: TRBV5-1; CDR3aa: CASSLGVTEAFF
j_gene: TRBJ2-1; d_gene: NA; v_gene: TRBV9; CDR3aa: CASSVGGRPSFNEQFF
j_gene: TRBJ1-6; d_gene: NA; v_gene: TRBV2; CDR3aa: CASTPSSGGRNSPLHF
j_gene: TRBJ2-7; d_gene: TRBD1; v_gene: TRBV7-8; CDR3aa: CASSSTLGQIYEQYF
j_gene: TRBJ1-2; d_gene: NA; v_gene: TRBV4-3; CDR3aa: CASSPQGSGYGYTF
j_gene: TRBJ2-2; d_gene: NA; v_gene: TRBV24-1; CDR3aa: CATSEEGGTGELFF
j_gene: TRBJ1-5; d_gene: NA; v_gene: TRBV12-3/TRBV12-4; CDR3aa: CASSFGTDQPQHF
j_gene: TRBJ1-1; d_gene: NA; v_gene: TRBV7-9; CDR3aa: CASSFLRTGNEEAFF
j_gene: TRBJ1-6; d_gene: NA; v_gene: TRBV7-9; CDR3aa: CASSPVRINSPLHF
j_gene: TRBJ2-5; d_gene: TRBD2; v_gene: TRBV5-4; CDR3aa: CASSLPLAGGQETQYF
j_gene: TRBJ1-1; d_gene: NA; v_gene: TRBV6-2/TRBV6-3; CDR3aa: CASSSWNTEAFF
j_gene: TRBJ1-1; d_gene: TRBD1; v_gene: TRBV29-1; CDR3aa: CSTDRGHTEAFF